This T cell receptor (beta chain) is drawn from a study of cytomegalovirus exposure and HLA in healthy donors. The CDR3 totals 15 residues. Germline assignment: CDR1 SNHLY and CDR2 FYNNEI. Trimming stripped 5 bases from V and 0 bases from J, with 10 bases between. PCR primers comprised 60 Vbeta and 13 Jbeta primers. Libraries were prepared by immunoSEQ multiplex PCR; TCRdb keeps only in-frame clonotypes and omits some of them. Of some 110,000 clones in the sample, roughly 69% were seen once. The receptor was derived from a woman in her 30s in good health and CMV-seronegative. The rearrangement links TRBV2 to TRBJ1-4, with D unclear. Material: PBMCs. CDR3 DNA: TGTGCCAGCAGTACCAACAGAGCAACTAATGAAAAACTGTTTTTT. Translated, it gives CASSTNRATNEKLFF.